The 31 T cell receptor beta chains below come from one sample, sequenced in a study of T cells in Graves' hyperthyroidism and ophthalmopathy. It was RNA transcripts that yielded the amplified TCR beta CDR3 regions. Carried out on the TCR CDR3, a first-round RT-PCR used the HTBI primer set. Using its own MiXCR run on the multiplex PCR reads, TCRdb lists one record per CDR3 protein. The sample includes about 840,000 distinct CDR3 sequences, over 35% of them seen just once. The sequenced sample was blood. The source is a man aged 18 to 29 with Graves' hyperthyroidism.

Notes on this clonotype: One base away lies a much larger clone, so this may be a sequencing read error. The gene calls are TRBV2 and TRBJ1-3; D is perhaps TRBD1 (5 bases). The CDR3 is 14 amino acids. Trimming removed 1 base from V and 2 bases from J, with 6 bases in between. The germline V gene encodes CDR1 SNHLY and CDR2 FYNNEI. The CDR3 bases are TGTGCCAGCAGTGAAGGGGACCCTGGAAACACCATATATTTT. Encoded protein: CASSEGDPGNTIYF.

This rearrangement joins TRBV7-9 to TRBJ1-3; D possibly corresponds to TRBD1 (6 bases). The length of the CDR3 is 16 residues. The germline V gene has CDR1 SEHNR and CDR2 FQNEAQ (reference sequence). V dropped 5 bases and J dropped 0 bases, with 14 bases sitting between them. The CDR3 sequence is CASSIRDNYSGNTIYF. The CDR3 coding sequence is TGTGCCAGCAGCATCCGGGACAACTACTCTGGAAACACCATATATTTT.

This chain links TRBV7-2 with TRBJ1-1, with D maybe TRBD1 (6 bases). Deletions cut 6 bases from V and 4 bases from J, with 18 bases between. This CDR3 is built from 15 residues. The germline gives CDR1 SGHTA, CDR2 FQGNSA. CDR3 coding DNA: TGTGCCAGCAGTCCACAGGGAGTTCAGGCCACTGAAGCTTTCTTT. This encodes CASSPQGVQATEAFF.

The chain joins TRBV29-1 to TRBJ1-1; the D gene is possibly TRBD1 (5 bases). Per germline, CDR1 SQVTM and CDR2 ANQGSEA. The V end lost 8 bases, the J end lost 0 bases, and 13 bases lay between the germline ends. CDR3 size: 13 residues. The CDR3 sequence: CSSPGRMNTEAFF. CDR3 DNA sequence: TGCAGCTCACCGGGACGGATGAACACTGAAGCTTTCTTT.

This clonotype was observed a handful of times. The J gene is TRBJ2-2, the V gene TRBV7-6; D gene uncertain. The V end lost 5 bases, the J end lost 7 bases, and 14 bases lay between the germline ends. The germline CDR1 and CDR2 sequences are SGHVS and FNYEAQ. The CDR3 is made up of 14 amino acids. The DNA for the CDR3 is TGTGCCAGCAGCCTGAACTCTCAGGTCGGGGAGCTGTTTTTT. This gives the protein CASSLNSQVGELFF. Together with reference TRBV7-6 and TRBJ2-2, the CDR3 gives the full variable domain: GAGVSQSPRYKVTKRGQDVALRCDPISGHVSLYWYRQALGQGPEFLTYFNYEAQQDKSGLPNDRFSAERPEGSISTLTIQRTEQRDSAMYRCASSLNSQVGELFFGEGSRLTVL.

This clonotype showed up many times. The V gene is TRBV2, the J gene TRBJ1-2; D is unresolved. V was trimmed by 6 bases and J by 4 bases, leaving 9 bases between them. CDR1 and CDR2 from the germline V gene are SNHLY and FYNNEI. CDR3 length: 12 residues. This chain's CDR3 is CASRLRTYGYTF. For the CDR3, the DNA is TGTGCCAGCAGACTTCGGACCTATGGCTACACCTTC.

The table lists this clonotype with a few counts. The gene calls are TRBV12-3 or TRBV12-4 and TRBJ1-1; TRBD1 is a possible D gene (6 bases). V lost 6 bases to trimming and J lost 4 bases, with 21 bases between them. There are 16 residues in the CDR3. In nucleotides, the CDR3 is TGTGCCAGCAGCGGACGAACAGGGCTTGCGGCCACTGAAGCTTTCTTT. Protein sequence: CASSGRTGLAATEAFF.

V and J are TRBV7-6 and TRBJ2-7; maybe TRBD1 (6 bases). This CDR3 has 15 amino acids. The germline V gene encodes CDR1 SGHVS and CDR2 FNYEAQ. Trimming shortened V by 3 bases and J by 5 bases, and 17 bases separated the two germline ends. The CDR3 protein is CASSFRQAEVNEQYF. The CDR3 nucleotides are TGTGCCAGCAGCTTTAGACAGGCTGAGGTTAACGAGCAGTACTTC.

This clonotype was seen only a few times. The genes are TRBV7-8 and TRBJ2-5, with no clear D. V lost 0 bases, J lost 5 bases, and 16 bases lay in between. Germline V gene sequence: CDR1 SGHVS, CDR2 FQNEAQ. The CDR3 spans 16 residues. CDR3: CASSLARRADTETQYF. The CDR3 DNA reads TGTGCCAGCAGCTTAGCGCGACGCGCGGATACGGAGACCCAGTACTTC.

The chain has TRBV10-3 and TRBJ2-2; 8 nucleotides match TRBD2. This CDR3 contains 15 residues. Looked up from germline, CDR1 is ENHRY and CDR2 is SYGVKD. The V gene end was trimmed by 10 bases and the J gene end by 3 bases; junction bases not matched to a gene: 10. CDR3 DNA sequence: TGTGCCACCACGCGGGGGGCCCATTACACCGGGGAGCTGTTTTTT. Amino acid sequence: CATTRGAHYTGELFF.

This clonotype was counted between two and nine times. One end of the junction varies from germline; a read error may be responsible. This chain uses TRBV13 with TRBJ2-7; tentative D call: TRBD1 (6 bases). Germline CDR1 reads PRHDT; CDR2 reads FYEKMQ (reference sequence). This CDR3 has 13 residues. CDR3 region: CASNLRGSHLTDF. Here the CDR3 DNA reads TGTGCCAGCAACCTAAGGGGGTCTCACCTTACCGACTTC. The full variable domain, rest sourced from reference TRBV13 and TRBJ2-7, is AAGVIQSPRHLIKEKRETATLKCYPIPRHDTVYWYQQGPGQDPQFLISFYEKMQSDKGSIPDRFSAQQFSDYHSELNMSSLELGDSALYFCASNLRGSHLTDFGPGTRLTVT.

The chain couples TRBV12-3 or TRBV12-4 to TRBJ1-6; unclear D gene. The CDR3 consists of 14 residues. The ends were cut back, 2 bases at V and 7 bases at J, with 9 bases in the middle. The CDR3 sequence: CASSLMVANSPLHF. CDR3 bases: TGTGCCAGCAGTTTAATGGTAGCCAATTCACCCCTCCACTTT.

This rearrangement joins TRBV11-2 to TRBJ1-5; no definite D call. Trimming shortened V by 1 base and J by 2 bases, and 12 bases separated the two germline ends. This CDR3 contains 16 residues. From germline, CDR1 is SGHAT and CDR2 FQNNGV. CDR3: CASSLGPGSRNQPQHF. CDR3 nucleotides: TGTGCCAGCAGCTTAGGTCCGGGCTCGCGCAATCAGCCCCAGCATTTT.

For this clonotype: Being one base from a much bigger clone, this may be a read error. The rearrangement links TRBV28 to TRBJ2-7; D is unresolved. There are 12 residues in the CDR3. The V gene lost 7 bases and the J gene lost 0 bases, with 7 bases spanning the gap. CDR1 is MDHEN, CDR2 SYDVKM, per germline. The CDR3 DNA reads TGTGCCAGCACTGACGGCTCCTACGAGCAGTACTTC. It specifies CASTDGSYEQYF.

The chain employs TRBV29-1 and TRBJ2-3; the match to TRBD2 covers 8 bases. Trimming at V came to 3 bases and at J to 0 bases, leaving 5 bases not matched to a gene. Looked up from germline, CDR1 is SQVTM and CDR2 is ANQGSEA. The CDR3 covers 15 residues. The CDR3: CSVDTSGSSTDTQYF. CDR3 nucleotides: TGCAGCGTTGATACTAGCGGCTCTAGCACAGATACGCAGTATTTT.

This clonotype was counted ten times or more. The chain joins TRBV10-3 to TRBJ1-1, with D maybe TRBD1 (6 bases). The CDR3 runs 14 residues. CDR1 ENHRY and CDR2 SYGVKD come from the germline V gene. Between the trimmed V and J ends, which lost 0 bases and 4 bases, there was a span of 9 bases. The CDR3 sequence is CAISESGGSTEAFF. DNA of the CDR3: TGTGCCATCAGTGAGTCAGGGGGGAGCACTGAAGCTTTCTTT.

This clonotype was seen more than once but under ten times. CDR3 amino acids: CSASPSGAWGYEQYF. CDR3 DNA sequence: TGCAGTGCTAGCCCTAGCGGTGCTTGGGGGTACGAGCAGTACTTC. The chain couples TRBV20-1 to TRBJ2-7, with 7 bases aligning to TRBD2. The CDR3 contains 15 residues. Germline CDR1 is DFQATT and CDR2 is SNEGSKA (reference sequence). J gave up 4 bases and V 3 bases, and 12 bases lay outside the gene matches.

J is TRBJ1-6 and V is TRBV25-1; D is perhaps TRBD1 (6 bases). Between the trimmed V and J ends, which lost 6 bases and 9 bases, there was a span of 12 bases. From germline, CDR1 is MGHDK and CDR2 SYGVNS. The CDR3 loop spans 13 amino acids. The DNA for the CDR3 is TGTGCCAGCAGAGCACAGGGCAGTTCACCCCTCCACTTT. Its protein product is CASRAQGSSPLHF.

CDR3 DNA sequence: TGTGCCAGCAGTCTCTACAGGGGTAACTACGAGCAGTACTTC. It specifies CASSLYRGNYEQYF. The gene calls are TRBV27 and TRBJ2-7; 7 positions agree with TRBD1. The CDR3 extends over 14 amino acids. The V gene's germline CDR1 is MNHEY and CDR2 SMNVEV (reference sequence). V dropped 5 bases and J dropped 3; count of bases not matched to a gene: 7.

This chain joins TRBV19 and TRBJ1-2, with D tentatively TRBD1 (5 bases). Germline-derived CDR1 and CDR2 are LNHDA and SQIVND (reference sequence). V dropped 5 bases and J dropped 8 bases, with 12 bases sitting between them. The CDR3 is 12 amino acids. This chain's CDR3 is CASSGWGYGYTF. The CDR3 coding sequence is TGTGCCAGTAGTGGCTGGGGGTACGGCTACACCTTC.

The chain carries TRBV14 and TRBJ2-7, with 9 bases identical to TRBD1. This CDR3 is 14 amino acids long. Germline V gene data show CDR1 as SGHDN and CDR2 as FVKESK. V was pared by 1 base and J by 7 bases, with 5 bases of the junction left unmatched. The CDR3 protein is CASSQGGTGREQYF. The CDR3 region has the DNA TGTGCCAGCAGCCAAGGCGGGACAGGGAGGGAGCAGTACTTC.

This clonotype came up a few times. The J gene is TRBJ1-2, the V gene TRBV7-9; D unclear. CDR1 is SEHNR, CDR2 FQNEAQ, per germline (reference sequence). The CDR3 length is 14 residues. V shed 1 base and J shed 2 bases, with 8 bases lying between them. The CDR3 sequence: CASSLVVGNYGYTF. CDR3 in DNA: TGTGCCAGCAGCTTAGTGGTGGGAAACTATGGCTACACCTTC. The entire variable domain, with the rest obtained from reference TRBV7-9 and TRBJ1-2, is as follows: DTGVSQNPRHKITKRGQNVTFRCDPISEHNRLYWYRQTLGQGPEFLTYFQNEAQLEKSRLLSDRFSAERPKGSFSTLEIQRTEQGDSAMYLCASSLVVGNYGYTFGSGTRLTVV.

The CDR3 nucleotides are TGCAGTGCTAGGGCCTTGGGGGGGGAGACCCAGTACTTC. It translates to CSARALGGETQYF. The chain couples TRBV20-1 to TRBJ2-5; 7 nucleotides agree with TRBD2. The CDR3 is 13 amino acids. Looked up from germline, CDR1 is DFQATT and CDR2 is SNEGSKA (reference sequence). V trimming: 3 bases; J trimming: 5 bases; junction bases outside the gene matches: 6.

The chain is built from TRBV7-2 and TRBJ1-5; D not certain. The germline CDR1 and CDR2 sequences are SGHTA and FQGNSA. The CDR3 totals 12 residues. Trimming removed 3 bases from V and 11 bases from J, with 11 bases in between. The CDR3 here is CASSFRTEAQHF. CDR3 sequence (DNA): TGTGCCAGCAGCTTCCGAACGGAGGCCCAGCATTTT.

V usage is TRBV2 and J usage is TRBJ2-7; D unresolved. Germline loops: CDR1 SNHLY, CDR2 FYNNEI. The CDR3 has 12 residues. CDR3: CASWQDIYEQYF. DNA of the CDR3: TGTGCTAGTTGGCAGGATATCTACGAGCAGTACTTC.

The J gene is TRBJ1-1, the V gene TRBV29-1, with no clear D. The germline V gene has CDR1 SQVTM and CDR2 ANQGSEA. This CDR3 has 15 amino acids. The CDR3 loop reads CTASSPTEANTEAFF. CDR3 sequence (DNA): TGCACCGCCAGCAGCCCTACGGAGGCTAACACTGAAGCTTTCTTT.

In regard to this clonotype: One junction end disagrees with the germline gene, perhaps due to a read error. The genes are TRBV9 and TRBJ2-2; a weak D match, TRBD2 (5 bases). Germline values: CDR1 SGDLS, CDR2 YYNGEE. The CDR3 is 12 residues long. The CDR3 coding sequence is TGTGCCAGCAGTGTGGGCACCGGGGAGCTGGTTTTT. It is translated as CASSVGTGELVF. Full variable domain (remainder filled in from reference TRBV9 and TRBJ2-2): DSGVTQTPKHLITATGQRVTLRCSPRSGDLSVYWYQQSLDQGLQFLIQYYNGEERAKGNILERFSAQQFPDLHSELNLSSLELGDSALYFCASSVGTGELVFGEGSRLTVL.

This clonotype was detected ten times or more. The CDR3, as DNA: TGTGCCACCCTACAGGGTTCTGCTGGCTACACCTTC. It translates to CATLQGSAGYTF. J is TRBJ1-2 and V is TRBV6-5, with D possibly being TRBD1 (6 bases). Germline V gene lookup returns CDR1 MNHEY and CDR2 SVGAGI. CDR3 size: 12 residues. V shed 10 bases and J shed 7 bases, with 16 bases lying between them.

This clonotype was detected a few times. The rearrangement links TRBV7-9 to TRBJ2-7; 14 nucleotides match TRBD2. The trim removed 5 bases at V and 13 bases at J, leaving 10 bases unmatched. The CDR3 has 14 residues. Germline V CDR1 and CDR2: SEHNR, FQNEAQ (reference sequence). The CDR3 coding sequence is TGTGCCAGCAGCCAAGATGGGACTAGCGGGAGCCTATACTTC. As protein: CASSQDGTSGSLYF. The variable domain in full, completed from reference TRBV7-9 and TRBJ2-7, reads DTGVSQNPRHKITKRGQNVTFRCDPISEHNRLYWYRQTLGQGPEFLTYFQNEAQLEKSRLLSDRFSAERPKGSFSTLEIQRTEQGDSAMYLCASSQDGTSGSLYFGPGTRLTVT.

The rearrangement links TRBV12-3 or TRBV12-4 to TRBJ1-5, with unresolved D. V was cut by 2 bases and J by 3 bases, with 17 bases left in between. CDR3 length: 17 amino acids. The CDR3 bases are TGTGCCAGCAGTTTATCCGGAGGCCCGGGAAACAATCAGCCCCAGCATTTT. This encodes CASSLSGGPGNNQPQHF.

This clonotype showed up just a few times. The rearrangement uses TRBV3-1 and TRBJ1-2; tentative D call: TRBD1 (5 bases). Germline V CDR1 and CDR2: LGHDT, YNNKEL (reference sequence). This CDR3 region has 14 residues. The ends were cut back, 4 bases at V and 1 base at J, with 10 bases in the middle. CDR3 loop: CASSRAGSNYGYTF. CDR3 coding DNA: TGTGCCAGCAGCCGTGCAGGGAGTAACTATGGCTACACCTTC.